This T cell receptor beta chain comes out of a study of blood T cells in healthy people across ages. The study's findings and limits: Any conclusive comparison of naive versus antigen-experienced cells was prevented by using unsorted PBMCs.

A second PCR of 7 to 11 cycles used a sample-barcoded 5' primer and a J-beta primer mix. Per sample, CDR3-containing paired-end reads numbered at least 2.5 million. One entry per CDR3 protein, called by TCRdb with MiXCR from the 5' RACE reads. The sample lists fewer than 2 million distinct CDR3 sequences, about two fifths occurring once. Russia was home to the donors, healthy Caucasian individuals aged about 6 to 90. The table lists this clonotype with a few counts. Its specificity is unknown. V gave up 3 bases and J gave up 5 bases, with 25 bases separating them. Germline CDR1 and CDR2: DFQATT and SNEGSKA (reference sequence). The CDR3 length is 17 residues.

This clonotype originated in a human donor in good health. V usage is TRBV20-1 and J usage is TRBJ2-5, with D perhaps assigned TRBD1 or TRBD2 (5 bases each). The material sequenced was blood. CDR3 in DNA: TGCAGTGCTAGCGCCGCCCCGGGACGCCGAGACCGGGAGACCCAGTACTTC. As protein: CSASAAPGRRDRETQYF.